This T cell receptor (beta chain) derives from a study of blood T cell repertoires in COVID-19. In the study overall: Nucleic acid was either cDNA or gDNA, and it came from T cells, B-cell-depleted T cells, or PBMCs.

Assay used: immunoSEQ multiplex PCR; TCRdb lists only in-frame clones, some missing. This sample has over 55,000 clones, with approximately 81% found just once. The junction had 9 bases not matched to a gene; V was cut back by 6 bases and J by 5 bases. The CDR3 runs 15 residues. The germline V gene encodes CDR1 WNHNN and CDR2 SYGVQD (reference sequence). This clone was recorded a few times. The chain is built from TRBV10-1 and TRBJ2-2; 7 bases fit TRBD1. This clonotype originated in a man aged 50 to 60 with active COVID-19. Sequencing used peripheral blood. CDR3 nucleotides: TGCGCCAGCAGCCCGGCCCAGGGGGAGACCGGGGAGCTGTTTTTT. Encoded protein: CASSPAQGETGELFF.